In its sample, the clone carrying this T cell receptor beta chain was seen many times. The target antigen is unknown. The CDR3 sequence is 15 residues long. Germline V gives CDR1 MNHEY, CDR2 SVGAGI. With 0 bases removed from V and 0 bases from J, the gap between germline ends came to 3 bases. The sample comes from a study of blood T cells in healthy people across ages. Regarding the study as a whole: Diversity estimates drawn from one million T cells were deemed underestimates.

The authors ran a second PCR of 7 to 11 cycles using a sample-barcoded 5' primer and a J-beta primer mix. One entry per CDR3 protein, called by TCRdb with MiXCR from the 5' RACE reads. The data hold over 450,000 distinct CDR3 sequences, with around 24% observed a single time. The data were also submitted as part of a second study, on T cells of mothers and their children.

This receptor was taken from a boy aged 5-17 years in good health. The V call is TRBV6-5, the J call TRBJ2-6; D gene uncertain. The sample comprised blood. The CDR3 protein is CASSYSLSGANVLTF. The CDR3 nucleotides are TGTGCCAGCAGTTACTCACTCTCTGGGGCCAACGTCCTGACTTTC.